This T cell receptor beta chain was observed in a study of blood T cell repertoires in COVID-19 (dated by TCRdb to about 2020). As for the study more broadly: Collaborator samples came from the United States, Italy and Spain and covered acute and convalescent phases of COVID-19. The material from the prospective study consisted of cDNA or gDNA derived from T cells, B-cell-depleted T cells, or PBMCs. Deeply sampled blood TCRbeta repertoires from subjects exposed to, actively infected with, or recovered from COVID-19 were included in the dataset. The repertoires were released in a freely available public database intended as a resource for research on the immune response to SARS-CoV-2. Samples came from the ongoing ImmuneRACE study (first 160 participants) plus 1,254 subjects from 6 global collaborators. The sample metadata nearly always contained a de-identified subject ID, COVID-19 status, age in years and sex. Where available, HLA class I and class II types were obtained from metadata supplied by the sample provider rather than from assay-based typing. Here is what the overall study found, with its caveats: The quantity of clinical and demographic metadata differed by source and by participant and was supplied without curation.

The immunoSEQ Assay, a bias-controlled multiplex PCR, was used to amplify TCRbeta CDR3 regions from genomic DNA. The study's processing was this. Nucleated cell counts per sample were estimated from amplification of reference gene primers within the assay. To quantify the absolute abundance of each unique TCRbeta CDR3 rearrangement, sequence reads were collapsed and filtered. Productive Simpson clonality was computed per sample as the square root of Simpson's diversity index over productive rearrangements. The table comes from immuneACCESS by way of TCRdb, which keeps in-frame sequences with V and J called. Part of the clones is missing from these tables; in studies checked, under half for an unresolved V gene and the rest for unknown reasons. The DNA gave D and trimming, while V, J and clone size come from that table. The sample table holds tens of thousands of clones, of which 76% were seen once. 22% of the sample rests with the top ten.

Collaborating institutions collected whole blood in K2EDTA tubes following their own protocols. For TCRbeta analysis, collaborator samples were shipped as frozen whole blood, as isolated PBMCs, or as DNA extracted from either sample type. A remark on this clone: Its antigen is still unknown. No much larger clone is present one base from it, and per-base qualities are unavailable.

The germline V gene gives CDR1 as MNHNS and CDR2 as SASEGT. Germline trimming amounts to 7 bases on V and 6 bases on J, with 6 as the count of junction bases outside the gene matches. The CDR3 runs 14 amino acids, cysteine and phenylalanine included. CDR3 DNA only is kept here, 42 bases in frame from base 1. Here the chain combines TRBV6-1 and TRBJ1-3, with 10 central nucleotides matching TRBD1. The TCR comes from a man aged 50 or older with active or convalescent COVID-19. Sequenced input: peripheral blood. The nucleotides are TGTGCCAGCACCTTGACAGGGGGCTTAAACACCATATATTTT. This is translated as CASTLTGGLNTIYF.